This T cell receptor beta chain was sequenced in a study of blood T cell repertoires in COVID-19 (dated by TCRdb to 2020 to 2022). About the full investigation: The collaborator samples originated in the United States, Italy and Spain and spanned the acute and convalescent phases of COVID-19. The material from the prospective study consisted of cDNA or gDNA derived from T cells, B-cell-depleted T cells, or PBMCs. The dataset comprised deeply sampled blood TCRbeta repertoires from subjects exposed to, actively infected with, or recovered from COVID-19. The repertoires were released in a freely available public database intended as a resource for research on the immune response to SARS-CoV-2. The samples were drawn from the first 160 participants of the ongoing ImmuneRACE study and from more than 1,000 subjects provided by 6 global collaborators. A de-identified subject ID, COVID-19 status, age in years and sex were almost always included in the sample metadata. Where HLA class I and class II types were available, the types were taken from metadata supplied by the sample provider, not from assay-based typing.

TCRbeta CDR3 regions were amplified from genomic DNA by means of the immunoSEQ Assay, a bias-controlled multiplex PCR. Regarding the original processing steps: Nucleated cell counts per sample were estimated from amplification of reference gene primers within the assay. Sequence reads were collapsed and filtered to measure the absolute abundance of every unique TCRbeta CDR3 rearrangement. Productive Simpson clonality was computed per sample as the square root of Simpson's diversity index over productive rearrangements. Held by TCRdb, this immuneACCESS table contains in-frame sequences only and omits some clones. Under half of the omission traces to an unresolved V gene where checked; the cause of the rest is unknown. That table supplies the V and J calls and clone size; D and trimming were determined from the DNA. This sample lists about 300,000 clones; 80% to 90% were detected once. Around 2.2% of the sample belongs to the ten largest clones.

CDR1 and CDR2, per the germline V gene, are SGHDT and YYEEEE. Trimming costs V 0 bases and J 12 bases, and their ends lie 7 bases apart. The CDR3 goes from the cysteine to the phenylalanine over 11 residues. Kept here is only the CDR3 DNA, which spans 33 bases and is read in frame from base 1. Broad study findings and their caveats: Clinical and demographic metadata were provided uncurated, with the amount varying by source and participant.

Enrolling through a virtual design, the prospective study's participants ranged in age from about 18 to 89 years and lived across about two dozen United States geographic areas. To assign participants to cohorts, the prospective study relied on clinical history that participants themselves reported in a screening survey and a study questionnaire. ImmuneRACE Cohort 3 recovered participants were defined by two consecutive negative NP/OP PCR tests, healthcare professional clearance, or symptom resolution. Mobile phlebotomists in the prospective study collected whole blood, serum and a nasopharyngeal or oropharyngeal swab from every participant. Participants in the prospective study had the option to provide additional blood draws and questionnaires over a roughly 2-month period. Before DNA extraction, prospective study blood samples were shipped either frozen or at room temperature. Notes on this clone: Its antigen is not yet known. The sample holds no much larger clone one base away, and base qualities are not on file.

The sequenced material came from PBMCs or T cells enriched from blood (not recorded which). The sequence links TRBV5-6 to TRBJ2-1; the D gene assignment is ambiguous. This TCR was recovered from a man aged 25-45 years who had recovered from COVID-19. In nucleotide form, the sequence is TGTGCCAGCAGCTTGGGAGGTGGGCAGTTCTTC. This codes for CASSLGGGQFF.